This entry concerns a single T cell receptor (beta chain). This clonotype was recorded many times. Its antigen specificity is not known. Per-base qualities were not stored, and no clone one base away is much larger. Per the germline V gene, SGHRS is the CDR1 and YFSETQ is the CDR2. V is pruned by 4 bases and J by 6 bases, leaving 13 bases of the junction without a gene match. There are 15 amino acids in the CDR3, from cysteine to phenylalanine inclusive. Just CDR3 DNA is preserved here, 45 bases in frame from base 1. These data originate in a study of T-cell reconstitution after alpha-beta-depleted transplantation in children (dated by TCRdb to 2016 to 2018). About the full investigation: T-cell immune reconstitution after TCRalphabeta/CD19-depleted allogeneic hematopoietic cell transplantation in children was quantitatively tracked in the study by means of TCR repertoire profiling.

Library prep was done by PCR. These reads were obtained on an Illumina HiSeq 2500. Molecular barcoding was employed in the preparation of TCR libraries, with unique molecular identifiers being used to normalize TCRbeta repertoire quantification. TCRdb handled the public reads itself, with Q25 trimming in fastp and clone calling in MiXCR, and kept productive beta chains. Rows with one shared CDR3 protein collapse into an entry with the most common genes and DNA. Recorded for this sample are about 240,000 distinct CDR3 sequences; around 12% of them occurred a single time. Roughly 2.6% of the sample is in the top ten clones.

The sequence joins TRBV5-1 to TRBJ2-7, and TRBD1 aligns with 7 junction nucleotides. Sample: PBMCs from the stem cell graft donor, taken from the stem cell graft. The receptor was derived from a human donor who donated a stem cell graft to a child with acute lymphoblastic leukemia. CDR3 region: CASSNGYTGVREQYF. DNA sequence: TGCGCCAGCAGCAACGGATATACAGGGGTTCGCGAGCAGTACTTC.